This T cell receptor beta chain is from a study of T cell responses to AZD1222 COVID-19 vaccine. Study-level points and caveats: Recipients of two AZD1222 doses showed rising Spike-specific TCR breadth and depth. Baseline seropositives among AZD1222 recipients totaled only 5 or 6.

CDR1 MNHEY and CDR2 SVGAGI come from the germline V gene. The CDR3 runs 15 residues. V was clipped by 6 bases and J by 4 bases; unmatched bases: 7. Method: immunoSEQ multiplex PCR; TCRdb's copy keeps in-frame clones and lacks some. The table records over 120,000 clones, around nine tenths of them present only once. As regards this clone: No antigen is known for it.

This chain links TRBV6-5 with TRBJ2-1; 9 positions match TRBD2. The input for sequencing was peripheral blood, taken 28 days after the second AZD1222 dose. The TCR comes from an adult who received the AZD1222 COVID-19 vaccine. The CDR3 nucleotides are TGTGCCAGCAGGTTTAGCGGGAGCGAGTACAATGAGCAGTTCTTC. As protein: CASRFSGSEYNEQFF.